This T cell receptor beta chain was identified in a study of graft-versus-host responses after intestinal transplantation. The assay was immunoSEQ multiplex PCR, and TCRdb's table has in-frame clones only and misses some. The sample shows just under 55,000 clones, about 90% of them seen only once. V was clipped by 4 bases and J by 6 bases, with 10 bases between them. In germline, CDR1 is SGHNT, CDR2 YYREEE (reference sequence). This CDR3 comprises 12 residues. The chain recombines TRBV5-4 with TRBJ1-2; D call uncertain. The receptor comes from a human patient who received an intestinal transplant, so some T cells may come from the graft donor. The source was PBMCs, collected roughly 660 days after intestinal transplant. CDR3 sequence reads: CASSLGDDGYTF. In nucleotides, the CDR3 is TGTGCCAGCAGCCTCGGAGACGATGGCTACACCTTC.